Below, one T cell receptor beta chain is given with its context. Its specificity is unknown. Other DNA sequences from this sample encode an identical CDR3 as well. The V end lost 1 base, the J end lost 1 base, and 5 bases lay between the germline ends. Germline CDR1 is SGHTA and CDR2 is FQGNSA. The CDR3 has 14 amino acids. This sample was included in a study of T cell responses to AZD1222 COVID-19 vaccine. Study outcomes and limitations: Samples come after the peak T cell response, not at day 14. Dominant CD4 TCR responses targeted spike regions 160-218 and 743-854. Unmutated variant regions are reportedly targeted by nearly half of spike-specific TCRs. Donors in the cohort were predominantly white British and more often female, and clonal diversity was possibly underestimated.

Data came from immunoSEQ multiplex PCR; TCRdb stores just in-frame clones and leaves some out. The sample comprises 90,000 to 150,000 clones, around 90% of which are singletons, and more than 7.5% rests with the top ten. The chain joins TRBV7-2 to TRBJ1-5, with D unclear. This TCR was recovered from an adult in good health. The sample in question was peripheral blood, obtained on day 0 of AZD1222 vaccination. The DNA for the CDR3 is TGTGCCAGCAGCTTAGAGAGGAGCAATCAGCCCCAGCATTTT. Protein product: CASSLERSNQPQHF.